This T cell receptor (beta chain) was sequenced during a study of blood T cell repertoires in COVID-19. Whole-study context: Whether acute or convalescent, the COVID-19 samples came from the United States, Italy and Spain. T cells, B-cell-depleted T cells, or PBMCs supplied cDNA or gDNA.

Original methodology: Reference gene primers were amplified, and this amplification served to estimate nucleated cell counts. Here immunoSEQ multiplex PCR was the method, and the copy in TCRdb shows in-frame clones only, minus some. That table furnishes V, J and clone size, whereas the DNA furnished D and trimming. The data contain about 270,000 clones, around 85% of them seen just once; the ten biggest clones take up about 12%. The J segment lost 8 bases and the V segment lost 2 bases, leaving 8 bases of the junction unmatched. The CDR3 totals 14 residues. CDR1 is MNHEY and CDR2 is SVGEGT in the germline V gene. Followed longitudinally, the Seattle patients had been enrolled during active infection.

The rearrangement links TRBV6-2 or TRBV6-3 to TRBJ2-5; 7 bases are shared with TRBD2. This TCR was sampled from a woman aged 25 to 45 with COVID-19, enrolled during active disease. Sequenced sample: peripheral blood. The CDR3 loop is CASSYGGRAGTQYF. The CDR3, as DNA: TGTGCCAGCAGTTACGGCGGCAGAGCGGGAACCCAGTACTTC.